The entry that follows covers one T cell receptor (beta chain) sequence. Its antigen is as yet unknown. The sample is drawn from a study of cytomegalovirus exposure and HLA in healthy donors. Trimming removed 0 bases at V and 3 bases at J, with 9 bases between. Germline V gene sequence: CDR1 MGHRA, CDR2 YSYEKL. The length of the CDR3 is 14 residues. This PCR relied on a set of 60 Vbeta primers and 13 Jbeta primers. TCRdb's copy holds only in-frame clones and misses some; the assay was immunoSEQ multiplex PCR. Here the sample spans about 160,000 clones, 84% being singletons. Study results and caveats: Presence/absence analyses rested on an assumption that sequencing depth was roughly uniform across donors. An analysis that was carried out later associated 16,951 TCR beta sequences with HLA alleles at 0.05 false discovery rate.

This chain connects TRBV4-1 to TRBJ2-7, with D perhaps matching TRBD2 (6 bases). The TCR comes from a man younger than 35 in good health and CMV-seronegative. The sequencing sample was made of PBMCs. CDR3 DNA sequence: TGCGCCAGCAGCCAAGATCTCGGGAGCTACGAGCAGTACTTC. Its translation is CASSQDLGSYEQYF.